This TCR beta chain originates from a study of beta chain features in type 1 diabetes. Every bit of the isolated RNA underwent reverse transcription, so sequencing read expressed TCRB transcripts. Measured with immunoSEQ multiplex PCR; TCRdb has only the in-frame clones, and not every one. In the table there are some 45,000 clones, under 65% of which are singletons. The CDR3 extends over 18 amino acids. The V and J ends lost 5 bases and 1 base, in that order; junction bases with no gene match: 7. Germline V CDR1 and CDR2: SGHAT, FQNNGV. This sequence joins TRBV11-2 and TRBJ2-2, with TRBD2 matching 13 bases. Sequenced: Tregs from blood. This clonotype originated in a woman younger than 35 in good health. The DNA of the CDR3 is TGTGCCAGCAGCGCCCGGACTAGCGGGAGTTTGAACACCGGGGAGCTGTTTTTT. Protein: CASSARTSGSLNTGELFF.